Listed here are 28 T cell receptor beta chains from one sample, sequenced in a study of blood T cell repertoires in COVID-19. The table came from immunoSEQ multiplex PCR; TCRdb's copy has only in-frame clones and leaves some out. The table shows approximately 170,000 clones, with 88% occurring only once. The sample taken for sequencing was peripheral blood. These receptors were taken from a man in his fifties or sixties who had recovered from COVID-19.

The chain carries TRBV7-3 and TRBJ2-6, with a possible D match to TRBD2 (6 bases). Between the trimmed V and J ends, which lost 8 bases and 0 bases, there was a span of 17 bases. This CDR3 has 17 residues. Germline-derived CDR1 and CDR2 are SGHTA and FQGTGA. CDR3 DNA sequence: TGTGCCAGCGGACCACTTGGGGGGATCTCTGGGGCCAACGTCCTGACTTTC. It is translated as CASGPLGGISGANVLTF. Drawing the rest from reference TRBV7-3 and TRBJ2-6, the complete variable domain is GAGVSQTPSNKVTEKGKYVELRCDPISGHTALYWYRQSLGQGPEFLIYFQGTGAADDSGLPNDRFFAVRPEGSVSTLKIQRTERGDSAVYLCASGPLGGISGANVLTFGAGSRLTVL.

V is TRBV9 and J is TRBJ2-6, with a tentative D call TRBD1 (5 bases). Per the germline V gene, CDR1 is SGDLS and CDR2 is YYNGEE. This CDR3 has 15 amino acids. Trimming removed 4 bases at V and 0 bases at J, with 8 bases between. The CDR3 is CASSPQGSGANVLTF. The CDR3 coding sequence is TGTGCCAGCAGCCCCCAGGGCTCTGGGGCCAACGTCCTGACTTTC.

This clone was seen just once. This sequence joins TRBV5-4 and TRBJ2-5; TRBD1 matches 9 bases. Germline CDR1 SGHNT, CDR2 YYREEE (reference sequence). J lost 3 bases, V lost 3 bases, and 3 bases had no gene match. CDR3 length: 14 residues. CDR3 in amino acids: CASSSGTGKETQYF. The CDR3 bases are TGTGCCAGCAGCTCCGGGACAGGGAAAGAGACCCAGTACTTC. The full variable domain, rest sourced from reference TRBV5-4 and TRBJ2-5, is ETGVTQSPTHLIKTRGQQVTLRCSSQSGHNTVSWYQQALGQGPQFIFQYYREEENGRGNFPPRFSGLQFPNYSSELNVNALELDDSALYLCASSSGTGKETQYFGPGTRLLVL.

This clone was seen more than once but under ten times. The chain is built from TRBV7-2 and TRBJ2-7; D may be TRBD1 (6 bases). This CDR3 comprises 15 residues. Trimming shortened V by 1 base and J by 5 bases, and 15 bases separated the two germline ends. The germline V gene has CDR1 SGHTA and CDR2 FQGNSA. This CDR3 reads CASSLVSDRMNEQYF. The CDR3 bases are TGTGCCAGCAGCTTAGTGTCTGACAGGATGAACGAGCAGTACTTC.

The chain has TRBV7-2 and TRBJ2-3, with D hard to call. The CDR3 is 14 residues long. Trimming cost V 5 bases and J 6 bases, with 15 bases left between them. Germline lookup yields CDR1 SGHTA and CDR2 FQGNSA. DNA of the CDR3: TGTGCCAGCAGCCCCTCCTCGCGAAAGGATACGCAGTATTTT. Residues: CASSPSSRKDTQYF.

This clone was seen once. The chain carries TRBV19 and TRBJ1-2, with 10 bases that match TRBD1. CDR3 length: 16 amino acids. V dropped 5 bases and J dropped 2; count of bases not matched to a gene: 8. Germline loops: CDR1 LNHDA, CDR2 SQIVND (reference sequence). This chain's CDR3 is CASSSTGGTSNYGYTF. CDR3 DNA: TGTGCCAGTAGTTCGACAGGGGGCACCAGCAACTATGGCTACACCTTC. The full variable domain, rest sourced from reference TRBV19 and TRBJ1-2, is DGGITQSPKYLFRKEGQNVTLSCEQNLNHDAMYWYRQDPGQGLRLIYYSQIVNDFQKGDIAEGYSVSREKKESFPLTVTSAQKNPTAFYLCASSSTGGTSNYGYTFGSGTRLTVV.

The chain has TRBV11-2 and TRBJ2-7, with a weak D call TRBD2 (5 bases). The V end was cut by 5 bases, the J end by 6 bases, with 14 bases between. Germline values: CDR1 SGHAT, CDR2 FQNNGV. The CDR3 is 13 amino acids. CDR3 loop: CASSPAFGSEQYF. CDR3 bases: TGTGCCAGCAGCCCCGCTTTTGGGAGCGAGCAGTACTTC.

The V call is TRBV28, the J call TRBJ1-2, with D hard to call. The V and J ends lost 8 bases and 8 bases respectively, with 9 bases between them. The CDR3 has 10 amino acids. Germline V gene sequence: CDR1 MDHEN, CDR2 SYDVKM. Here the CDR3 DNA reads TGTGCCAGCCGTAGAATGGGCTACACCTTC. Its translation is CASRRMGYTF.

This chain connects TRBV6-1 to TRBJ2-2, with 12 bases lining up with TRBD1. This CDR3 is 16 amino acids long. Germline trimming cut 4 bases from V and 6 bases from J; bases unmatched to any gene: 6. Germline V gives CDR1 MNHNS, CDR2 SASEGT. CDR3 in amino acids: CASSVVGQGAPGELFF. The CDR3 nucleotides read TGTGCCAGCAGTGTCGTGGGACAGGGGGCGCCCGGGGAGCTGTTTTTT.

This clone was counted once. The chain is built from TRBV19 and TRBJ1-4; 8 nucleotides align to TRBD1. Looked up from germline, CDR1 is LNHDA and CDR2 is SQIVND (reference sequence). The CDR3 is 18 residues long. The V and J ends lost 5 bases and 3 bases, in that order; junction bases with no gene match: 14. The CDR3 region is CASSGQDRGRRPNEKLFF. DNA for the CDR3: TGTGCCAGTAGTGGCCAAGACAGGGGCCGTCGGCCTAATGAAAAACTGTTTTTT.

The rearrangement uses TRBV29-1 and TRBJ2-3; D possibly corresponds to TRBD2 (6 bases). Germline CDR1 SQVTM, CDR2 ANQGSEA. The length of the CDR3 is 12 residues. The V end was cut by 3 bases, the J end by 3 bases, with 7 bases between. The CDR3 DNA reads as TGCAGCGTTGATGGGAGGACAGATACGCAGTATTTT. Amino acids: CSVDGRTDTQYF.

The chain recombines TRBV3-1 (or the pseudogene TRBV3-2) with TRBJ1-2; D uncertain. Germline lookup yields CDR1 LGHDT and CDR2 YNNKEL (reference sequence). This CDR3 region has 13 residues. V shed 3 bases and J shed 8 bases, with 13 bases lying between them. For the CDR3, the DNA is TGTGCCAGCAGCCATACCGCGGGCCCGGGCTACACCTTC. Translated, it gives CASSHTAGPGYTF.

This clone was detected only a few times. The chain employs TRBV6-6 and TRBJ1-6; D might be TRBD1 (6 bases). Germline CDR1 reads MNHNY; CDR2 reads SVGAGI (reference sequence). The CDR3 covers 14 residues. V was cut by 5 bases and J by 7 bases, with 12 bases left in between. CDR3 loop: CASSIRDTNSPLHF. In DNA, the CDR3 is TGTGCCAGCAGTATCCGGGACACCAATTCACCCCTCCACTTT.

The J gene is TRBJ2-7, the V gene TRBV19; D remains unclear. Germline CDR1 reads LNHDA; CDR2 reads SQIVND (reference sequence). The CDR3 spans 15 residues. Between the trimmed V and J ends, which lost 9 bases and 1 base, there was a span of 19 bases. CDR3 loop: CASSSTGMRSYEQYF. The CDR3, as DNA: TGTGCCAGCAGTTCCACGGGTATGAGATCCTACGAGCAGTACTTC.

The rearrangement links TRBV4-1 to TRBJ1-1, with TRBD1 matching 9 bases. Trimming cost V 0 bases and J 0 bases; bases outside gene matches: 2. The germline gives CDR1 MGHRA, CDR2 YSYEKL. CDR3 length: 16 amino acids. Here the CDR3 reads CASSQEGTGMNTEAFF. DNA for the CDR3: TGCGCCAGCAGCCAAGAGGGGACAGGGATGAACACTGAAGCTTTCTTT.

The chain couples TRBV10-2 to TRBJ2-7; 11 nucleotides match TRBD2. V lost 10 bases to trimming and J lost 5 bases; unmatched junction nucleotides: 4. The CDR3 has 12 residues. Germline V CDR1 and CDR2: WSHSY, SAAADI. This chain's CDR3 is CATGTSGNEQYF. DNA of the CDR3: TGCGCCACCGGGACTAGCGGCAACGAGCAGTACTTC.

CDR3 sequence (DNA): TGTGCCAGCAGTTCACGACTAGCGGGTACGCAGTATTTT. Translating it yields CASSSRLAGTQYF. The rearrangement links TRBV12-3 or TRBV12-4 to TRBJ2-3; 10 nucleotides align to TRBD2. This CDR3 is built from 13 residues. V lost 4 bases to trimming and J lost 8 bases; unmatched junction nucleotides: 3.

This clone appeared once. CDR3 sequence: CASSWDSAPGANVLTF. CDR3 nucleotide sequence: TGCGCCAGCAGCTGGGACAGTGCCCCTGGGGCCAACGTCCTGACTTTC. The V and J genes are TRBV5-1 and TRBJ2-6, with 7 bases lining up with TRBD1. CDR3 size: 16 residues. With V trimmed by 3 bases and J by 2 bases, 5 bases remained unmatched. CDR1 SGHRS and CDR2 YFSETQ come from the germline V gene.

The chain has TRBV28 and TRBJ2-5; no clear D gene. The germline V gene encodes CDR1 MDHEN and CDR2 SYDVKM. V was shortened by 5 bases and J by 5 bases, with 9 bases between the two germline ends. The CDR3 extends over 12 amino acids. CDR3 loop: CASSLVPETQYF. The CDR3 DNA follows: TGTGCCAGCAGTCTCGTTCCGGAGACCCAGTACTTC.

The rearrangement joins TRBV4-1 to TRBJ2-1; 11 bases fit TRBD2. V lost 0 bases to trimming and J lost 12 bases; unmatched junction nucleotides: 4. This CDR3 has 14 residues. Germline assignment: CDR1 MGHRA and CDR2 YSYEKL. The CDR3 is CASSQDRLAGGQFF. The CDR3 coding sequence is TGCGCCAGCAGCCAAGATAGGCTAGCGGGAGGGCAGTTCTTC.

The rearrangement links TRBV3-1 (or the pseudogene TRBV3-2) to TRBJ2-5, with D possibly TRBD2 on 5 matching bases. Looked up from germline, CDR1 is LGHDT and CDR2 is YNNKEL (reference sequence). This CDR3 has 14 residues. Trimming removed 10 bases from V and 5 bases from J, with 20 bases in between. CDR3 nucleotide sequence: TGTGCCACCCTGCAAACGGGATTGGGGGAGACCCAGTACTTC. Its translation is CATLQTGLGETQYF.

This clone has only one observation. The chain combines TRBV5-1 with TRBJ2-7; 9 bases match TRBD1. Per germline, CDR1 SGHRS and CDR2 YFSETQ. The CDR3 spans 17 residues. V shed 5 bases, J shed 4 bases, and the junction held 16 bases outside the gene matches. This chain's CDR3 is CASSPRSGTGSRYEQYF. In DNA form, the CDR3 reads TGCGCCAGCAGTCCTAGGTCCGGGACAGGGAGTAGGTACGAGCAGTACTTC.

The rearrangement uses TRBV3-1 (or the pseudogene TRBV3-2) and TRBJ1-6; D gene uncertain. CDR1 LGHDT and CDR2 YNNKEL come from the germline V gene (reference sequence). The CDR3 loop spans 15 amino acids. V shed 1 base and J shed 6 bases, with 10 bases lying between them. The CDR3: CASSQAKLSNSPLHF. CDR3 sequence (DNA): TGTGCCAGCAGCCAAGCCAAACTAAGTAATTCACCCCTCCACTTT.

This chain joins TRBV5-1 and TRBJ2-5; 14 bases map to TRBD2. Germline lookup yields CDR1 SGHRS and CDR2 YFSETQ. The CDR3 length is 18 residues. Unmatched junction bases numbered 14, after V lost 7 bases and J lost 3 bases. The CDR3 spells CASDPGTSGGRLEETQYF. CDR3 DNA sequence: TGCGCCAGCGACCCCGGGACTAGCGGGGGTAGGTTGGAAGAGACCCAGTACTTC. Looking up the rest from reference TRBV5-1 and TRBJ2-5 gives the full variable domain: KAGVTQTPRYLIKTRGQQVTLSCSPISGHRSVSWYQQTPGQGLQFLFEYFSETQRNKGNFPGRFSGRQFSNSRSEMNVSTLELGDSALYLCASDPGTSGGRLEETQYFGPGTRLLVL.

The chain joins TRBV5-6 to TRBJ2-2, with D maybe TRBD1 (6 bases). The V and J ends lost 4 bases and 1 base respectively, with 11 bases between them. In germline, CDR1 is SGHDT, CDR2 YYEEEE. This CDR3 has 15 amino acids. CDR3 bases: TGTGCCAGCAGCCCCAGGGGAAGGAACACCGGGGAGCTGTTTTTT. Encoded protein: CASSPRGRNTGELFF. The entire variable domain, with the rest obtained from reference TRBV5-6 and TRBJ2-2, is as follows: DAGVTQSPTHLIKTRGQQVTLRCSPKSGHDTVSWYQQALGQGPQFIFQYYEEEERQRGNFPDRFSGHQFPNYSSELNVNALLLGDSALYLCASSPRGRNTGELFFGEGSRLTVL.

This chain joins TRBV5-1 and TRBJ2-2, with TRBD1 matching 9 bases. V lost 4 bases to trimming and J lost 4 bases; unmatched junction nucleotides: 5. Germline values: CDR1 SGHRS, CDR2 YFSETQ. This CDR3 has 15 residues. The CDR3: CASSAGTGSTGELFF. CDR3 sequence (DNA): TGCGCCAGCAGCGCCGGGACAGGGTCCACCGGGGAGCTGTTTTTT.

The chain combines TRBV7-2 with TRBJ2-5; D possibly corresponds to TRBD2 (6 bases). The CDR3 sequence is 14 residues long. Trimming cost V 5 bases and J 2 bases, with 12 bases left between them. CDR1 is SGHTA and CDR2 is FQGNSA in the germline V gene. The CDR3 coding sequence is TGTGCCAGCAGCGGGCAGGGAGGTCAAGAGACCCAGTACTTC. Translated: CASSGQGGQETQYF.

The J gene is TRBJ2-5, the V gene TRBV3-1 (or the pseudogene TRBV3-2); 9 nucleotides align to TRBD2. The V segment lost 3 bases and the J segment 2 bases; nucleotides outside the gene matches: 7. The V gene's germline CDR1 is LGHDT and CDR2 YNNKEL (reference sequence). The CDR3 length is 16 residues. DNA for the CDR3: TGTGCCAGCAGCCAGAGAGCGGGGGGTAGGCAAGAGACCCAGTACTTC. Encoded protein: CASSQRAGGRQETQYF.